A selection of T cell receptor beta chains follows, all from one sample in a study of OX40 agonist ivuxolimab in advanced cancers. Some clones are missing from TCRdb's copy, which holds only in-frame ones; the method was immunoSEQ multiplex PCR. The sample has approximately 58,000 clones, roughly 84% seen once; the top ten hold more than 10%. The specimen was CD4+ or CD8+ T cells sorted from blood, collected in a trial of the OX40 agonist ivuxolimab. The receptors come from an adult with an advanced solid tumor such as melanoma, head and neck, liver or kidney cancer. Each CDR3 is given with its conserved first and last residue. D genes are given only for firm matches. Not all rows give a size; the values are once, few, many and, for expanded clones, a class.

CDR3 length,clone size,J gene,D gene,V gene,CDR3 protein,CDR3 DNA
15,NA,TRBJ2-1,TRBD1,TRBV2,CASSLTGGLYNEQFF,TGTGCCAGCAGCCTGACAGGGGGCCTCTACAATGAGCAGTTCTTC
15,NA,TRBJ2-1,NA,TRBV2,CASSPLYNSGNEQFF,TGTGCCAGCAGCCCCCTTTATAACTCAGGCAATGAGCAGTTCTTC
12,NA,TRBJ2-3,NA,TRBV27,CASSFLGDTQYF,TGTGCCAGCAGTTTTTTGGGGGATACGCAGTATTTT
18,NA,TRBJ1-5,NA,TRBV19,CASSGGTHSGYSNQPQHF,TGTGCCAGTAGTGGGGGGACCCACTCGGGGTATAGCAATCAGCCCCAGCATTTT
15,NA,TRBJ2-6,NA,TRBV6-5,CASSYAGAGANVLTF,TGTGCCAGCAGTTACGCCGGGGCAGGGGCCAACGTCCTGACTTTC
17,NA,TRBJ1-2,TRBD1,TRBV6-1,CASSEAVDRGWAYGYTF,TGTGCCAGCAGTGAAGCCGTCGACAGGGGATGGGCCTATGGCTACACCTTC
16,NA,TRBJ1-2,NA,TRBV5-5,CASSREQDSALYGYTF,TGTGCCAGCAGCAGGGAGCAGGACTCAGCACTATATGGCTACACCTTC
14,NA,TRBJ2-5,TRBD1,TRBV28,CASSPRTGQETQYF,TGTGCCAGCAGTCCACGGACAGGCCAAGAGACCCAGTACTTC
14,NA,TRBJ1-1,NA,TRBV5-1,CASRGSVQNTEAFF,TGCGCCAGCAGGGGATCGGTCCAGAACACTGAAGCTTTCTTT
17,NA,TRBJ2-2,NA,TRBV27,CASSFGWIRTNTGELFF,TGTGCCAGCAGTTTCGGGTGGATTCGGACGAACACCGGGGAGCTGTTTTTT
14,NA,TRBJ2-7,NA,TRBV14,CASSHARKGSQQYF,TGTGCCAGCAGCCACGCCAGAAAGGGCTCACAGCAGTACTTC
11,NA,TRBJ1-1,NA,TRBV20-1,CSAGRGGRAFF,TGCAGTGCGGGCAGGGGAGGACGGGCTTTCTTT
14,NA,TRBJ1-3,NA,TRBV4-2,CASSQEVGGNTIYF,TGTGCCAGCAGCCAAGAGGTGGGGGGAAACACCATATATTTT
15,NA,TRBJ2-5,TRBD1,TRBV27,CASRSTYRGRETQYF,TGTGCCAGCAGGTCCACCTACAGGGGGAGGGAGACCCAGTACTTC
15,NA,TRBJ1-5,NA,TRBV6-1,CASTRVLGINQPQHF,TGTGCCAGCACCAGGGTGCTAGGGATCAATCAGCCCCAGCATTTT
14,NA,TRBJ1-1,NA,TRBV30,CAWRLTGENTEAFF,TGTGCCTGGAGGCTGACAGGCGAGAACACTGAAGCTTTCTTT
15,NA,TRBJ2-1,TRBD2,TRBV7-9,CASSSAGLQYNEQFF,TGTGCCAGCAGCTCAGCGGGGCTCCAATACAATGAGCAGTTCTTC
14,once,TRBJ1-2,NA,TRBV2,CASSETGGDYGYTF,TGTGCCAGCAGTGAAACGGGGGGGGACTATGGCTACACCTTC
15,NA,TRBJ2-7,TRBD2,TRBV7-2,CASSFSGTRDYEQYF,TGTGCCAGCAGCTTTAGCGGGACCAGGGACTACGAGCAGTACTTC
15,once,TRBJ1-1,NA,TRBV11-2,CASSLGDSSGPEAFF,TGTGCCAGCAGCTTAGGAGACAGCTCAGGCCCTGAAGCTTTCTTT
13,NA,TRBJ2-1,TRBD2,TRBV6-5,CASRGLGYNEQFF,TGTGCCAGCAGGGGACTAGGGTACAATGAGCAGTTCTTC
13,NA,TRBJ1-2,TRBD1,TRBV29-1,CSAQRRDRDGYTF,TGCAGCGCCCAACGGCGGGACAGGGATGGCTACACCTTC